This is a list of T cell receptor beta chains from one sample in a study of blood T cell repertoires in COVID-19. Data came from immunoSEQ multiplex PCR; TCRdb stores just in-frame clones and leaves some out. Among roughly 570,000 clones listed, about 89% were seen once. Sequencing was carried out using peripheral blood. Every receptor here comes from a woman aged 50 to 60 with COVID-19, enrolled during active disease. Both conserved end residues are part of each CDR3. Each record gives: clone size, D gene, J gene, V gene, CDR3 protein, CDR3 DNA. A D gene is named only where the DNA matches it firmly. Clone size is given for some rows only: seen once, a few or many times, or a class if the clone is expanded.

clone size: few
D gene: .
J gene: TRBJ1-1
V gene: TRBV7-2
CDR3 protein: CASSFGGRNTEAFF
CDR3 DNA: TGTGCCAGCAGCTTTGGAGGGAGGAACACTGAAGCTTTCTTT

clone size: many
D gene: TRBD1
J gene: TRBJ1-6
V gene: TRBV7-9
CDR3 protein: CASSSDRGGSPLHF
CDR3 DNA: TGTGCCAGCAGCTCCGACAGGGGCGGATCACCCCTCCACTTT

clone size: .
D gene: .
J gene: TRBJ1-1
V gene: TRBV2
CDR3 protein: CASSGFTSGTEAFF
CDR3 DNA: TGTGCCAGCAGTGGATTTACCTCGGGCACTGAAGCTTTCTTT

clone size: once
D gene: .
J gene: TRBJ1-2
V gene: TRBV4-1
CDR3 protein: CASSQEYLLENGYTF
CDR3 DNA: TGCGCCAGCAGCCAAGAGTACCTGCTTGAGAATGGCTACACCTTC

clone size: .
D gene: TRBD1
J gene: TRBJ1-2
V gene: TRBV10-3
CDR3 protein: CAIGQGEIYTF
CDR3 DNA: TGTGCCATCGGACAGGGCGAGATCTACACCTTC

clone size: .
D gene: TRBD1
J gene: TRBJ1-4
V gene: TRBV6-6
CDR3 protein: CASSRTGTGREKLFF
CDR3 DNA: TGTGCCAGCAGTCGCACCGGGACAGGGCGTGAAAAACTGTTTTTT

clone size: .
D gene: .
J gene: TRBJ1-5
V gene: TRBV5-1
CDR3 protein: CASSLSGVQPQHF
CDR3 DNA: TGCGCCAGCAGCTTGTCAGGGGTACAGCCCCAGCATTTT

clone size: once
D gene: TRBD2
J gene: TRBJ2-1
V gene: TRBV29-1
CDR3 protein: CSVVGTSVSSYNEQFF
CDR3 DNA: TGCAGCGTTGTAGGGACTAGCGTCTCCTCCTACAATGAGCAGTTCTTC

clone size: once
D gene: TRBD1
J gene: TRBJ2-2
V gene: TRBV6-1
CDR3 protein: CASSSQGGNTGELFF
CDR3 DNA: TGTGCCAGCAGTTCACAGGGGGGGAACACCGGGGAGCTGTTTTTT

clone size: .
D gene: .
J gene: TRBJ2-7
V gene: TRBV27
CDR3 protein: CASTQGRGHEQYF
CDR3 DNA: TGTGCCAGCACCCAGGGCAGGGGCCACGAGCAGTACTTC

clone size: .
D gene: .
J gene: TRBJ1-2
V gene: TRBV19
CDR3 protein: CASNEGAFYGYTF
CDR3 DNA: TGTGCCAGTAATGAGGGCGCGTTCTATGGCTACACCTTC

clone size: .
D gene: TRBD2
J gene: TRBJ2-5
V gene: TRBV4-1
CDR3 protein: CASSRLAGPSGETQYF
CDR3 DNA: TGCGCCAGCAGCCGGCTAGCGGGCCCCTCGGGGGAGACCCAGTACTTC

clone size: .
D gene: TRBD2
J gene: TRBJ2-3
V gene: TRBV5-1
CDR3 protein: CASSLGQRGIGGTQYF
CDR3 DNA: TGCGCCAGCAGCTTGGGACAGCGGGGAATAGGTGGCACGCAGTATTTT

clone size: .
D gene: TRBD1
J gene: TRBJ2-2
V gene: TRBV25-1
CDR3 protein: CASSPLDRGLYGELFF
CDR3 DNA: TGTGCCAGCAGTCCCCTGGACAGGGGGCTGTATGGGGAGCTGTTTTTT

clone size: .
D gene: TRBD1
J gene: TRBJ1-1
V gene: TRBV5-6
CDR3 protein: CASSFGQGTEAFF
CDR3 DNA: TGTGCCAGCAGCTTCGGACAGGGGACTGAAGCTTTCTTT

clone size: .
D gene: TRBD2
J gene: TRBJ2-1
V gene: TRBV4-1
CDR3 protein: CASSEKTSGTYNEQFF
CDR3 DNA: TGCGCCAGCAGCGAAAAGACTAGCGGGACGTACAATGAGCAGTTCTTC

clone size: .
D gene: TRBD2
J gene: TRBJ2-1
V gene: TRBV30
CDR3 protein: CAWSSTAGDEQFF
CDR3 DNA: TGTGCCTGGAGCTCCACGGCGGGGGATGAGCAGTTCTTC

clone size: .
D gene: .
J gene: TRBJ1-2
V gene: TRBV18
CDR3 protein: CASSPRGQGKVNYGYTF
CDR3 DNA: TGTGCCAGCTCACCACGGGGCCAGGGGAAGGTCAACTATGGCTACACCTTC

clone size: .
D gene: .
J gene: TRBJ1-2
V gene: TRBV15
CDR3 protein: CATSKGEGGYTF
CDR3 DNA: TGTGCCACCAGCAAAGGGGAGGGTGGCTACACCTTC

clone size: .
D gene: TRBD1
J gene: TRBJ2-3
V gene: TRBV30
CDR3 protein: CAWRYRGNTDTQYF
CDR3 DNA: TGTGCCTGGAGATACAGGGGGAACACAGATACGCAGTATTTT

clone size: .
D gene: TRBD1
J gene: TRBJ2-3
V gene: TRBV5-4
CDR3 protein: CASRPPGQSTDTQYF
CDR3 DNA: TGTGCCAGCAGGCCTCCGGGACAGAGCACAGATACGCAGTATTTT

clone size: .
D gene: .
J gene: TRBJ1-3
V gene: TRBV5-1
CDR3 protein: CASSLGAGRGNTIYF
CDR3 DNA: TGCGCCAGCAGCTTGGGTGCAGGGCGTGGAAACACCATATATTTT

clone size: .
D gene: .
J gene: TRBJ2-7
V gene: TRBV5-4
CDR3 protein: CASSSGVYEQYF
CDR3 DNA: TGTGCCAGCAGTTCGGGAGTGTACGAGCAGTACTTC

clone size: .
D gene: .
J gene: TRBJ1-6
V gene: TRBV25-1
CDR3 protein: CASSARQDSPLHF
CDR3 DNA: TGTGCCAGCAGTGCACGACAGGACTCACCCCTCCACTTT

clone size: .
D gene: .
J gene: TRBJ1-1
V gene: TRBV10-3
CDR3 protein: CAALGDLQRGTEAFF
CDR3 DNA: TGTGCCGCCCTTGGGGACTTACAGAGAGGCACTGAAGCTTTCTTT

clone size: .
D gene: .
J gene: TRBJ2-6
V gene: TRBV6-5
CDR3 protein: CASRLPGANVLTF
CDR3 DNA: TGTGCCTCTCGACTCCCTGGGGCCAACGTCCTGACTTTC

clone size: .
D gene: .
J gene: TRBJ1-2
V gene: TRBV19
CDR3 protein: CASRNRILANYGYTF
CDR3 DNA: TGTGCCAGTAGGAACAGGATCTTGGCTAACTATGGCTACACCTTC

clone size: few
D gene: .
J gene: TRBJ1-1
V gene: TRBV2
CDR3 protein: CASIVTGDPTDEAFF
CDR3 DNA: TGTGCCAGCATCGTCACGGGGGACCCCACGGATGAAGCTTTCTTT

clone size: .
D gene: TRBD2
J gene: TRBJ2-2
V gene: TRBV11-3
CDR3 protein: CASSLGPRERELFF
CDR3 DNA: TGTGCCAGCAGTCTAGGACCGCGGGAGAGGGAGCTGTTTTTT

clone size: once
D gene: .
J gene: TRBJ1-3
V gene: TRBV29-1
CDR3 protein: CSAATGSGNTIYF
CDR3 DNA: TGCAGCGCTGCGACAGGCTCTGGAAACACCATATATTTT

clone size: .
D gene: TRBD1
J gene: TRBJ1-1
V gene: TRBV2
CDR3 protein: CAIPRATGESEAFF
CDR3 DNA: TGTGCCATACCACGGGCGACAGGGGAGAGTGAAGCTTTCTTT

clone size: .
D gene: .
J gene: TRBJ2-3
V gene: TRBV7-8
CDR3 protein: CASSLVGSDTDTQYF
CDR3 DNA: TGTGCCAGCAGCTTAGTTGGCTCCGACACAGATACGCAGTATTTT

clone size: .
D gene: .
J gene: TRBJ2-2
V gene: TRBV5-1
CDR3 protein: CASSQGSSGTGELFF
CDR3 DNA: TGCGCCAGCAGCCAAGGTTCGTCAGGGACCGGGGAGCTGTTTTTT

clone size: .
D gene: TRBD2
J gene: TRBJ2-3
V gene: TRBV19
CDR3 protein: CASRPTGVAGPSTDTQYF
CDR3 DNA: TGTGCCAGTCGCCCCACCGGAGTAGCGGGCCCTAGCACAGATACGCAGTATTTT

clone size: .
D gene: .
J gene: TRBJ1-3
V gene: TRBV29-1
CDR3 protein: CSGRASGNTIYF
CDR3 DNA: TGCAGCGGGCGGGCCTCTGGAAACACCATATATTTT